This T cell receptor (beta chain) was identified in a study of blood T cells in healthy people across ages. This clonotype was found a few times. The trim removed 5 bases at V and 3 bases at J, leaving 4 bases unmatched. The CDR3 extends over 16 amino acids. Per germline, CDR1 SGHTA and CDR2 FQGNSA. For the second PCR, which ran for roughly 6 to 12 cycles, a sample-barcoded 5' primer and a J-beta primer mix were used. TCRdb called the 5' RACE reads again in MiXCR, with one record for every CDR3 protein. The table has under 1,000,000 distinct CDR3 sequences, around half seen once. This TCR was recovered from a man at least 80 years old in good health. The rearrangement joins TRBV7-2 to TRBJ2-1; 13 bases align to TRBD2. Sequenced material: blood. The CDR3 is CASSLGTSGDYNEQFF. The CDR3 DNA reads TGTGCCAGCAGCCTAGGGACTAGCGGGGACTACAATGAGCAGTTCTTC.